This entry lists 28 T cell receptor beta chains sequenced from one sample in a study of patients and donors after allogeneic stem cell transplantation. Each CDR3 protein gets one entry after TCRdb re-called the RT-PCR reads with MiXCR. Here the sample spans about 960,000 distinct CDR3 sequences, roughly 18% being singletons. Source material: blood, either unsorted or a sorted T cell fraction (not recorded which). All receptors derive from a human donor who was either an allogeneic HSCT recipient or a stem cell or donor lymphocyte infusion donor (not recorded which). It is not recorded whose cells these are; they may come from a transplant donor.

The V and J genes are TRBV6-1 and TRBJ2-7; maybe TRBD1 (5 bases). Germline loops: CDR1 MNHNS, CDR2 SASEGT. Trimming shortened V by 4 bases and J by 5 bases, and 15 bases separated the two germline ends. The CDR3 has 14 amino acids. The CDR3 region is CASSVKQGFNEQYF. The CDR3, as DNA: TGTGCCAGCAGTGTCAAGCAGGGTTTCAACGAGCAGTACTTC.

The gene calls are TRBV4-1 and TRBJ2-1, with D unclear. Trimming removed 4 bases at V and 3 bases at J, with 10 bases between. The CDR3 sequence is 14 residues long. In germline, CDR1 is MGHRA, CDR2 YSYEKL. DNA of the CDR3: TGCGCCAGCAGCCTCCTGGGCCTCTACAATGAGCAGTTCTTC. Amino acid sequence: CASSLLGLYNEQFF.

This chain uses TRBV30 with TRBJ2-5; no clear D gene. This CDR3 is 12 amino acids long. Trimming left V 3 bases short and J 1 base short, with 6 bases between. Germline V CDR1 and CDR2: GTSNPN, SVGIG (reference sequence). The CDR3 protein is CAWRRVQETQYF. In DNA, the CDR3 is TGTGCCTGGAGGCGAGTCCAAGAGACCCAGTACTTC.

This clonotype was detected only once. In DNA form, the CDR3 reads TGTGCCAGCAATATTATCGAGTGGGCCCCGAACACCGGGGAGCTGTTTTTT. Translating it yields CASNIIEWAPNTGELFF. This chain joins TRBV7-6 and TRBJ2-2; D remains ambiguous. The ends were cut back, 7 bases at V and 0 bases at J, with 18 bases in the middle. The germline gives CDR1 SGHVS, CDR2 FNYEAQ. The CDR3 extends over 17 amino acids.

This clonotype was seen a few times. V and J are TRBV25-1 and TRBJ2-3; the D gene is possibly TRBD2 (6 bases). Germline lookup yields CDR1 MGHDK and CDR2 SYGVNS. V was cut by 2 bases and J by 4 bases, with 25 bases left in between. The CDR3 spans 19 residues. This CDR3 reads CASSEPVAGGAYRSDTQYF. The CDR3, as DNA: TGTGCCAGCAGTGAACCCGTCGCTGGAGGGGCGTACCGGTCAGATACGCAGTATTTT.

V and J are TRBV12-3 or TRBV12-4 and TRBJ2-7, with TRBD2 matching over 10 bases. Germline trimming cut 3 bases from V and 10 bases from J; bases unmatched to any gene: 3. The CDR3 loop spans 12 amino acids. CDR3 in amino acids: CASSFGTSEQYF. CDR3 nucleotides: TGTGCCAGCAGTTTCGGGACTAGCGAACAGTACTTC.

Many counts were recorded for this clonotype. The chain recombines TRBV12-3 or TRBV12-4 with TRBJ2-5; 8 bases are shared with TRBD1. There are 15 residues in the CDR3. Trimming cost V 7 bases and J 1 base; bases outside gene matches: 8. The CDR3 nucleotides are TGTGCCAGCACCCAGACAGGGGCACTCCAAGAGACCCAGTACTTC. The encoded protein is CASTQTGALQETQYF.

The chain joins TRBV20-1 to TRBJ2-5, with 7 bases that match TRBD2. CDR1 is DFQATT and CDR2 is SNEGSKA in the germline V gene (reference sequence). CDR3 length: 13 residues. Germline trimming cut 6 bases from V and 3 bases from J; bases unmatched to any gene: 7. The CDR3 protein is CSASRGGEETQYF. As DNA, the CDR3 is TGCAGTGCATCCCGCGGGGGTGAAGAGACCCAGTACTTC.

This clonotype has just a few counts. The CDR3 sequence is CASSPKRQTFPKNIQYF. CDR3 nucleotides: TGTGCCAGCTCACCAAAGCGACAGACCTTTCCCAAAAACATTCAGTACTTC. This chain joins TRBV18 and TRBJ2-4; D possibly corresponds to TRBD1 (5 bases). Germline V gene sequence: CDR1 KGHSH, CDR2 LQKENI. The CDR3 extends over 17 amino acids. The germline V and J ends were trimmed by 2 bases and 2 bases, with 16 bases remaining between them.

V is TRBV14 and J is TRBJ2-5; TRBD2 is a possible D gene (6 bases). CDR3 size: 15 residues. V was trimmed by 2 bases and J by 5 bases, leaving 15 bases between them. Germline V gene data show CDR1 as SGHDN and CDR2 as FVKESK. The CDR3 spells CASSQKSSRGETQYF. The DNA for the CDR3 is TGTGCCAGCAGCCAAAAGTCAAGCCGGGGGGAGACCCAGTACTTC.

Only a few counts were recorded for this clonotype. This sequence joins TRBV25-1 and TRBJ1-5; tentatively, D is TRBD1 (5 bases). Germline CDR1 and CDR2: MGHDK and SYGVNS. The length of the CDR3 is 15 residues. Trimming took off 10 bases at V and 5 bases at J, with 21 bases between the two ends. This CDR3 reads CATAPQGPLDQPQHF. The CDR3 DNA reads TGTGCCACCGCACCCCAGGGTCCCCTAGATCAGCCCCAGCATTTT.

V usage is TRBV6-5 and J usage is TRBJ1-1; D gene ambiguous. The length of the CDR3 is 13 residues. The V gene lost 0 bases and the J gene lost 6 bases, with 8 bases spanning the gap. From germline, CDR1 is MNHEY and CDR2 SVGAGI. Here the CDR3 reads CASSYSVGPEAFF. The CDR3, as DNA: TGTGCCAGCAGTTACTCGGTCGGACCTGAAGCTTTCTTT.

The chain combines TRBV11-2 with TRBJ2-1; 11 positions match TRBD2. V lost 5 bases, J lost 6 bases, and 6 bases stayed unmatched. The CDR3 totals 15 residues. Germline CDR1 is SGHAT and CDR2 is FQNNGV. The CDR3 is CASSPVSGRANEQFF. CDR3 nucleotide sequence: TGTGCCAGCAGCCCCGTTAGCGGGAGGGCCAATGAGCAGTTCTTC.

The table lists this clonotype with a count of one. The CDR3 bases are TGTGCCAGCAGGGCCGAAGGGTGGGGCTCTGGAAACACCATATATTTT. Translation gives CASRAEGWGSGNTIYF. This chain joins TRBV2 and TRBJ1-3; D is uncertain. V was clipped by 6 bases and J by 0 bases, with 15 bases between them. The CDR3 contains 16 residues. Germline V gene lookup returns CDR1 SNHLY and CDR2 FYNNEI.

This clonotype was seen repeatedly, ten times or more. The chain uses TRBV20-1 and TRBJ2-5; D is tentatively TRBD1 or TRBD2 (5 bases each). The germline V gene has CDR1 DFQATT and CDR2 SNEGSKA (reference sequence). The CDR3 has 11 residues. The V and J ends lost 3 bases and 5 bases respectively, with 7 bases between them. CDR3 nucleotide sequence: TGCAGTGCTAGGGGGGTGGAGACCCAGTACTTC. Its protein is CSARGVETQYF.

This chain connects TRBV9 to TRBJ2-3; perhaps TRBD1 as D (6 bases). Germline V gene lookup returns CDR1 SGDLS and CDR2 YYNGEE. Trimming removed 3 bases at V and 0 bases at J, with 8 bases between. There are 14 residues in the CDR3. This chain's CDR3 is CASSDTGSTDTQYF. For the CDR3, the DNA is TGTGCCAGCAGCGATACAGGGAGCACAGATACGCAGTATTTT.

In regard to this clonotype: One junction end does not reproduce the germline sequence, and a read error may be involved. This chain uses TRBV20-1 with TRBJ2-3, with D maybe TRBD1 (6 bases). In germline, CDR1 is DFQATT, CDR2 SNEGSKA (reference sequence). The CDR3 is 12 residues long. The CDR3: CSGRQDPDTQYF. The CDR3 DNA follows: TGCAGTGGTAGACAGGATCCAGATACGCAGTATTTT.

This clonotype was detected only a few times. V is TRBV5-1 and J is TRBJ2-1; 8 nucleotides line up with TRBD2. Germline V CDR1 and CDR2: SGHRS, YFSETQ. The CDR3 consists of 15 residues. J lost 7 bases, V lost 1 base, and 7 bases had no gene match. The chain's CDR3 is CASSLNTGGPNEQFF. Here the CDR3 DNA reads TGCGCCAGCAGCTTGAATACGGGAGGGCCAAATGAGCAGTTCTTC.

The rearrangement links TRBV10-3 to TRBJ1-5, with D maybe TRBD1 (5 bases). Trimming removed 3 bases at V and 12 bases at J, with 27 bases between. Germline CDR1 and CDR2: ENHRY and SYGVKD. There are 17 residues in the CDR3. The DNA of the CDR3 is TGTGCCATCAGTGATCACCACGAGGGGACGGCTCGTATGGGCCAGCATTTT. Translated: CAISDHHEGTARMGQHF.

The genes are TRBV20-1 and TRBJ2-3; D not resolved. CDR1 is DFQATT, CDR2 SNEGSKA, per germline (reference sequence). This CDR3 is 16 amino acids long. V was cut by 6 bases and J by 0 bases, with 19 bases left in between. CDR3 amino acids: CSAPASAKRSTDTQYF. The DNA of the CDR3 is TGCAGTGCCCCAGCGAGCGCAAAGAGGAGCACAGATACGCAGTATTTT.

This clonotype was seen a handful of times. This rearrangement joins TRBV7-2 to TRBJ2-7; TRBD2 matches 9 bases. The CDR3 has 14 amino acids. V shed 2 bases, J shed 3 bases, and the junction held 2 bases outside the gene matches. The germline gives CDR1 SGHTA, CDR2 FQGNSA. The CDR3 coding sequence is TGTGCCAGCAGCTTATTTAGCGGGGGCTACGAGCAGTACTTC. Its translation is CASSLFSGGYEQYF.

This clonotype was detected a few times. The chain employs TRBV5-1 and TRBJ1-1; TRBD1 matches 7 bases. Per germline, CDR1 SGHRS and CDR2 YFSETQ. Trimming took 0 bases from V and 4 from J; bases not matched to a gene: 6. This CDR3 spans 15 amino acids. The CDR3 coding sequence is TGCGCCAGCAGCTTGGGACAGGGAGGATTCACTGAAGCTTTCTTT. Its protein product is CASSLGQGGFTEAFF.

This clonotype was observed a few times. The J gene is TRBJ2-1, the V gene TRBV6-5; D remains ambiguous. The length of the CDR3 is 15 residues. Germline lookup yields CDR1 MNHEY and CDR2 SVGAGI. Deletions cut 1 base from V and 4 bases from J, with 11 bases between. CDR3 residues: CASSYLPTTYNEQFF. CDR3 bases: TGTGCCAGCAGTTACTTGCCAACCACTTACAATGAGCAGTTCTTC.

V is TRBV9 and J is TRBJ2-3; 8 bases are a match to TRBD2. V lost 2 bases and J lost 2; bases outside the gene matches: 4. This CDR3 is 15 amino acids long. The germline gives CDR1 SGDLS, CDR2 YYNGEE. CDR3 DNA: TGTGCCAGCAGCGTTAGCGGGACCCCCACAGATACGCAGTATTTT. It translates to CASSVSGTPTDTQYF.

In its sample, this clonotype was seen many times. The CDR3 loop is CASSLEGGGGQPQHF. DNA of the CDR3: TGCGCCAGCAGCTTGGAAGGAGGGGGCGGTCAGCCCCAGCATTTT. The chain combines TRBV5-1 with TRBJ1-5, with TRBD1 matching 7 bases. Germline lookup yields CDR1 SGHRS and CDR2 YFSETQ. V shed 0 bases and J 6 bases; nucleotides not matched to a gene: 6. This CDR3 contains 15 residues.

There are a few counts of this clonotype. The V gene is TRBV3-1, the J gene TRBJ1-2; D possibly corresponds to TRBD1 (6 bases). This CDR3 spans 17 amino acids. The germline V gene encodes CDR1 LGHDT and CDR2 YNNKEL (reference sequence). Between the trimmed V and J ends, which lost 4 bases and 3 bases, there was a span of 21 bases. Written as DNA, the CDR3 is TGTGCCAGCAGCCCCCAGGGGAACATTAATTGGGACTATGGCTACACCTTC. As protein: CASSPQGNINWDYGYTF.

The chain carries TRBV6-2 or TRBV6-3 and TRBJ2-7; D uncertain. CDR1 MNHEY and CDR2 SVGEGT come from the germline V gene. The V gene lost 4 bases and the J gene lost 0 bases, with 13 bases spanning the gap. The CDR3 has 15 amino acids. The CDR3 protein is CASSSSGSFSYEQYF. The CDR3 bases are TGTGCCAGCAGTTCATCTGGGTCCTTCTCCTACGAGCAGTACTTC.

This clonotype was counted a few times. This sequence joins TRBV27 and TRBJ1-3, with D tentatively TRBD1 (6 bases). Trimming cost V 6 bases and J 3 bases, with 12 bases left between them. This CDR3 is built from 14 residues. The germline V gene encodes CDR1 MNHEY and CDR2 SMNVEV (reference sequence). Written as DNA, the CDR3 is TGTGCCAGCAGCCCCAGGGGATTTGGAAACACCATATATTTT. Residues: CASSPRGFGNTIYF.